This T cell receptor beta chain was sequenced for a study of cytomegalovirus exposure and HLA in healthy donors. The PCR was carried out with 60 Vbeta primers and 13 Jbeta primers. The protocol was immunoSEQ multiplex PCR, while the TCRdb copy is restricted to in-frame clones and leaves out a portion. The table shows approximately 91,000 clones, with 55% to 65% occurring only once. The clonotype comes from a human donor in good health. The sample was PBMCs.

CDR3 loop: CASSLRLAGGGSEQFF. CDR3 DNA sequence: TGTGCCAGCAGCTTAAGACTAGCGGGGGGAGGTAGTGAGCAGTTCTTC. The chain joins TRBV11-3 to TRBJ2-1, with 13 nucleotides matching TRBD2. The germline V gene has CDR1 SGHNT and CDR2 YENEEA. J gave up 9 bases and V 2 bases, and 7 bases lay outside the gene matches. The CDR3 covers 16 residues.